This TCR beta chain was captured in a study of T cells expressing NK-cell markers. In the study overall: It was sorted CD3+CD56-NKG2C+, CD3+CD56+NKG2C- and CD3+CD56+NKG2C+ T cells that provided the TCR beta repertoires.

The CDR3 runs to 14 residues. Germline V lookup: CDR1 SQVTM, CDR2 ANQGSEA. In generating TCR beta cDNA, 5'RACE template switching with UMIs was used. Reprocessing the 5' RACE reads, TCRdb reports a single entry for every CDR3 protein and omits DNA. The table for this sample gives almost 450,000 distinct CDR3 sequences. This receptor was taken from a woman aged 18-70 years in good health. The rearrangement joins TRBV29-1 to TRBJ2-1; the D call of TRBD2 rests on TCRdb alone, since no DNA is present to check it. Sequenced input: blood T cells: a sorted CD56 or NKG2C T cell subset, CD4+ or CD8+ T cells, or bulk PBMC T cells (not recorded which). CDR3: CSLTSGRAYNEQFF.